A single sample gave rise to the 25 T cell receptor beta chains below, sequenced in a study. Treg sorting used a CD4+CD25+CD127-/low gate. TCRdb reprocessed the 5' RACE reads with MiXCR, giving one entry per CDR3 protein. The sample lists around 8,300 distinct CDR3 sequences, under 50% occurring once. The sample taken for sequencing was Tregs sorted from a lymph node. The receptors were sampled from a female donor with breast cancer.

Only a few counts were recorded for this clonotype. CDR3 DNA: TGCGCCAGCAGCTTCGAAAGCGGGGGGGCTGGGGCAGATACGCAGTATTTT. Encoded protein: CASSFESGGAGADTQYF. The chain is built from TRBV4-1 and TRBJ2-3, with 10 nucleotides matching TRBD2. The CDR3 runs 17 residues. V lost 5 bases and J lost 4; bases outside the gene matches: 12. The germline V gene has CDR1 MGHRA and CDR2 YSYEKL.

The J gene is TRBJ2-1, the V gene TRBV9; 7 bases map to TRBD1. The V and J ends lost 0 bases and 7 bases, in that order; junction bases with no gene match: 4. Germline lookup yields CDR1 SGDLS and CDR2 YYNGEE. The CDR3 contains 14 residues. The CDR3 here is CASSVGGQTNEQFF. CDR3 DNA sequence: TGTGCCAGCAGCGTAGGGGGACAGACTAATGAGCAGTTCTTC. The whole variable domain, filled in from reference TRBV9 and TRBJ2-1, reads DSGVTQTPKHLITATGQRVTLRCSPRSGDLSVYWYQQSLDQGLQFLIQYYNGEERAKGNILERFSAQQFPDLHSELNLSSLELGDSALYFCASSVGGQTNEQFFGPGTRLTVL.

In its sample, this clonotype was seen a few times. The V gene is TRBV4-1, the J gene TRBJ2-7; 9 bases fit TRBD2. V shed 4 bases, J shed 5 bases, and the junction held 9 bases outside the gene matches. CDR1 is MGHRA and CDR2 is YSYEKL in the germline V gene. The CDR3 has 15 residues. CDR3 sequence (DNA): TGCGCCAGCAGCCCGAATAGCGGGAGTAGGGACGAGCAGTACTTC. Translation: CASSPNSGSRDEQYF.

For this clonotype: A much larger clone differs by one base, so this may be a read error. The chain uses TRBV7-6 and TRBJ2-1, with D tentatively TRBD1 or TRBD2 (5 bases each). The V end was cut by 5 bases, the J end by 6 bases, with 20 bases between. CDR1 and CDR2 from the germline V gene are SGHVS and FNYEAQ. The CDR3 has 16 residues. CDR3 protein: CASSLDGLVQGNEQFF. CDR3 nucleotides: TGTGCCAGCAGCCTAGATGGACTGGTGCAGGGCAATGAGCAGTTCTTC.

In DNA, the CDR3 is TGTGCCAGCAGCCAAGAAACACCGACTAATGAAAAACTGTTTTTT. It specifies CASSQETPTNEKLFF. The chain links TRBV3-1 to TRBJ1-4; D not resolved. CDR1 and CDR2 (germline): LGHDT, YNNKEL (reference sequence). Trimming took 0 bases from V and 2 from J, leaving 7 bases between them. The CDR3 runs 15 residues.

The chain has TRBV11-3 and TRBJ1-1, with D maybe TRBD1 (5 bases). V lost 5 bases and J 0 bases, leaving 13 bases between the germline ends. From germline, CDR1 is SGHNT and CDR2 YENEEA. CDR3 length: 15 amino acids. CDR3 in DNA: TGTGCCAGCAGCCTTAGACAGACCATGAACACTGAAGCTTTCTTT. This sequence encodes CASSLRQTMNTEAFF.

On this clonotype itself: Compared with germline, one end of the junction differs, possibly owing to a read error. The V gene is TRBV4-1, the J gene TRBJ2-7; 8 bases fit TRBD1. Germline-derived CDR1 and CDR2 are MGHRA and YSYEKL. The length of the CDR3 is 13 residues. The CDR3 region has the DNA TGCACCAGCAGGGGGCCAGGGGGCTACGAGCAGTACTTC. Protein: CTSRGPGGYEQYF.

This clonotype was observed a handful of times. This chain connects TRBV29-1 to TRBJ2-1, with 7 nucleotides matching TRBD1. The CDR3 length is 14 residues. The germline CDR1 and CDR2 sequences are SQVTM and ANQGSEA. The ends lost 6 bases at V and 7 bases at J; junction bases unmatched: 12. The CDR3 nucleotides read TGCAGCGTAGAGGGACAGCACGCCCAAAATGAGCAGTTCTTC. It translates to CSVEGQHAQNEQFF.

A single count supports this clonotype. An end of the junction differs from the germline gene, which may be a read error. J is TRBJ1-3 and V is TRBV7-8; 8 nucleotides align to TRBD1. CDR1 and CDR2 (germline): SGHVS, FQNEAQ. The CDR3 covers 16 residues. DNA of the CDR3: TGTGCCAGCAGAGAAACACAGGGGGTTTACGGAAACACCATGTATTTT. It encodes CASRETQGVYGNTMYF.

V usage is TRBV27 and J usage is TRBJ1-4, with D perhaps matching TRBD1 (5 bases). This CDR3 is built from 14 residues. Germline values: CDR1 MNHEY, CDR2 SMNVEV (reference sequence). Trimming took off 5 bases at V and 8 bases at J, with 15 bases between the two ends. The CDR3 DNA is TGTGCCAGCAGTGGTTCGGGGGGTTGGGAAAAACTGTTTTTT. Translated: CASSGSGGWEKLFF.

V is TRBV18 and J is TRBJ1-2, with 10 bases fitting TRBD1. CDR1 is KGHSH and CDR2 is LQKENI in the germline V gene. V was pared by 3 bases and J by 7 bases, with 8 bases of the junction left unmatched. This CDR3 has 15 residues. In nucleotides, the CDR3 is TGTGCCAGCTCACCTTCCGGGACAGGGGATTCTGGCTACACCTTC. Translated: CASSPSGTGDSGYTF.

CDR3 DNA sequence: TGTGCCACCAGCAGGTTCAGGGCGACCCAAGAGACCCAGTACTTC. This gives the protein CATSRFRATQETQYF. The chain is built from TRBV15 and TRBJ2-5; D is perhaps TRBD1 (5 bases). The CDR3 has 15 residues. Germline-derived CDR1 and CDR2 are LNHNV and YYDKDF (reference sequence). The V and J ends lost 3 bases and 1 base respectively, with 12 bases between them.

CDR3 DNA: TGCAGCGTTGAAGTGACAGGGGGGACCCAGTACTTC. Translating it yields CSVEVTGGTQYF. This chain joins TRBV29-1 and TRBJ2-5, with TRBD1 matching over 9 bases. V shed 1 base and J 7 bases; nucleotides not matched to a gene: 1. Germline V gives CDR1 SQVTM, CDR2 ANQGSEA. The CDR3 loop spans 12 amino acids.

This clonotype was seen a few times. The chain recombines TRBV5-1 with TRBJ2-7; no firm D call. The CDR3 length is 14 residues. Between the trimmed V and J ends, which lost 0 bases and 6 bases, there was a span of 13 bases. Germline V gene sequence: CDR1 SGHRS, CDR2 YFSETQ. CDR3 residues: CASSLGVNPGEQYF. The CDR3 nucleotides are TGCGCCAGCAGCTTGGGTGTCAATCCGGGCGAGCAGTACTTC.

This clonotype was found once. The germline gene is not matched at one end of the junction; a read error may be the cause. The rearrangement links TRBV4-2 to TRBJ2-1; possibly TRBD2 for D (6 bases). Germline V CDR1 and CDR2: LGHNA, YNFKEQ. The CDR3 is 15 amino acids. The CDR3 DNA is TGCGCCAGCAGCCAAGGCCAGGGACTGGCGGATGAGCAGTTCTTC. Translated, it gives CASSQGQGLADEQFF.

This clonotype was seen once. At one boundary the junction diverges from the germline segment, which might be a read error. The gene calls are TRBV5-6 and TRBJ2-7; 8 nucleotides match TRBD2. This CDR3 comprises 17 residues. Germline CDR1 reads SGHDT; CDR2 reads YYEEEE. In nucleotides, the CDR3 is TGTGCCAGCAGCTACCCGCCAGGAGCGGGGGTCCGGAATGAGCAGCTCTTC. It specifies CASSYPPGAGVRNEQLF.

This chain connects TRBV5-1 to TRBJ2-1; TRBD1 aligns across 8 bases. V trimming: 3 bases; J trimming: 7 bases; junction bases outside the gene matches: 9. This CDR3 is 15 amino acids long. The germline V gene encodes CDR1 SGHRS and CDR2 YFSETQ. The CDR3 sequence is CASSYSQGALNEQFF. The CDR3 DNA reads TGCGCCAGCAGCTATAGTCAGGGGGCGCTTAATGAGCAGTTCTTC.

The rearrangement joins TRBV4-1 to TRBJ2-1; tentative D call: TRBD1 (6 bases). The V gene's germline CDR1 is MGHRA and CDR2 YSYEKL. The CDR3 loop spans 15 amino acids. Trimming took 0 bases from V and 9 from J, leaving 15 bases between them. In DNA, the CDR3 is TGCGCCAGCAGCCAAGAGTGGGGGCCCGCGAGTGAGCAGTTCTTC. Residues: CASSQEWGPASEQFF.

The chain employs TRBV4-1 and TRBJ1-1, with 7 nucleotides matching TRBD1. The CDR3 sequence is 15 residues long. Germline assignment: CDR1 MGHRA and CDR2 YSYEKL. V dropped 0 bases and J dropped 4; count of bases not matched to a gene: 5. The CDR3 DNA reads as TGCGCCAGCAGCCAAGACAGGGGGATGGTCACTGAAGCTTTCTTT. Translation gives CASSQDRGMVTEAFF.

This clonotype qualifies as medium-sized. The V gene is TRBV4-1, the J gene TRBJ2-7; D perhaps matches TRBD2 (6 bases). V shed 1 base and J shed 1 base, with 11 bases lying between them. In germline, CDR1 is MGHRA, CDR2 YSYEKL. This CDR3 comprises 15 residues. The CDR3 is CASSQVRDSSYEQYF. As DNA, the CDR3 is TGCGCCAGCAGCCAAGTCCGGGACTCGTCCTACGAGCAGTACTTC.

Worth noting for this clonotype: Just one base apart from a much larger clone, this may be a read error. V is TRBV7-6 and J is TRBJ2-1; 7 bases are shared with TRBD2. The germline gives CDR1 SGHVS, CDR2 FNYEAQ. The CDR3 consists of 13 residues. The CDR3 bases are TGTGCCAGCAGCCCCGGGACTACCAGTGAGCGGTTCTTC. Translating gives CASSPGTTSERFF.

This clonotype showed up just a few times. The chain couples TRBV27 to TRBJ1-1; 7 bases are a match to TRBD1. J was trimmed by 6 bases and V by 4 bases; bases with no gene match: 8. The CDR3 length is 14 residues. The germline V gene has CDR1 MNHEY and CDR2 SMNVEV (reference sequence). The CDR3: CASSYEGASSEAFF. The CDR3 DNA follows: TGTGCCAGCAGTTATGAGGGGGCTTCGTCTGAAGCTTTCTTT.

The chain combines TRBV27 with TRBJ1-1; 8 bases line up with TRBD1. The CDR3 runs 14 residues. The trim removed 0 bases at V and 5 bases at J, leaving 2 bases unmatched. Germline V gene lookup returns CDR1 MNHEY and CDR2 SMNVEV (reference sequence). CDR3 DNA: TGTGCCAGCAGTTTATCGGACAGGGATACTGAAGCTTTCTTT. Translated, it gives CASSLSDRDTEAFF.

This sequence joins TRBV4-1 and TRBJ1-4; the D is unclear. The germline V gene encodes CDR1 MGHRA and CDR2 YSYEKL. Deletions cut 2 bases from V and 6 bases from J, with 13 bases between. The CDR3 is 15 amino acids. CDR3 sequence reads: CASSQIPGRDEKLFF. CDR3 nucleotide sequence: TGCGCCAGCAGCCAAATTCCTGGACGGGATGAAAAACTGTTTTTT.

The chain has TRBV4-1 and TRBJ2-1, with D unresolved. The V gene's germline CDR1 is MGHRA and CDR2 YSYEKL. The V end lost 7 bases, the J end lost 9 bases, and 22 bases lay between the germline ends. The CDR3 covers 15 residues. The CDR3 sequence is CASTLRASLLGEQFF. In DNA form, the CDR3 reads TGCGCCAGCACATTACGGGCTTCCCTACTGGGTGAGCAGTTCTTC.